Here is one T cell receptor (beta chain) with its context. This sample was included in a study of blood T cell repertoires in COVID-19. Original analysis: Estimated nucleated cell counts came from reference gene primer amplification. Libraries were prepared by immunoSEQ multiplex PCR; TCRdb keeps only in-frame clonotypes and omits some of them. The V and J calls and clone size come from that table; D and trimming were worked out from the DNA. The profile covers about 80,000 clones, with almost 85% appearing a single time and about an eighth taken by the ten largest. Germline V lookup: CDR1 LNHDA, CDR2 SQIVND (reference sequence). Trimming removed 3 bases from V and 0 bases from J, with 14 bases in between. The CDR3 loop spans 16 amino acids.

The specimen was peripheral blood. The TCR comes from an older man with acute or convalescent COVID-19. The rearrangement links TRBV19 to TRBJ1-1; D ambiguous. The CDR3 DNA reads as TGTGCCAGTAGTATGTCTGGCGGGGTCATGAACACTGAAGCTTTCTTT. The encoded protein is CASSMSGGVMNTEAFF.